The rows below give T cell receptor beta chains drawn from one sample of a study of cytomegalovirus exposure and HLA in healthy donors. Sequencing used immunoSEQ multiplex PCR; TCRdb keeps in-frame clones, though not all of them. The data contain about 120,000 clones, 81% of them singletons. Source material: PBMCs. The receptors here all came from a middle-aged woman in good health and CMV-seronegative. CDR3s include the opening cysteine and the closing phenylalanine or tryptophan. The D gene is left open where the match is weak. Clone size is not always given. Where it is, it says once, few, many or a class for expanded clones.

d_gene,abundance,j_gene,v_gene,CDR3aa,CDR3nt
TRBD2,once,TRBJ2-1,TRBV11-2,CASSGETSGDDIYNEQFF,TGTGCCAGCAGCGGGGAAACTAGCGGAGACGATATCTACAATGAGCAGTTCTTC
TRBD1,NA,TRBJ2-2,TRBV11-2,CASSFPRTGGRTGELFF,TGTGCCAGCAGCTTCCCTAGGACAGGGGGCCGCACCGGGGAGCTGTTTTTT
TRBD1,NA,TRBJ1-5,TRBV19,CASSLGQGRQPQHF,TGTGCCAGTAGTCTCGGACAGGGGAGACAGCCCCAGCATTTT
TRBD1,NA,TRBJ1-2,TRBV18,CASSPLTGNYGYTF,TGTGCCAGCTCACCTTTGACAGGGAACTATGGCTACACCTTC
NA,once,TRBJ2-7,TRBV11-2,CATQGRSYEQYF,TGTGCCACCCAGGGCCGCTCCTACGAGCAGTACTTC
TRBD1,NA,TRBJ1-1,TRBV10-2,CARPRTTGGNTEAFF,TGCGCCAGACCTCGTACAACAGGGGGGAACACTGAAGCTTTCTTT
TRBD2,NA,TRBJ2-7,TRBV7-4,CASSLAETSGRIEILYEQYF,TGTGCCAGCAGCTTAGCGGAGACTAGCGGGAGAATAGAGATTCTCTACGAGCAGTACTTC
TRBD2,NA,TRBJ2-2,TRBV2,CASIGRERWTGELFF,TGTGCCAGCATTGGGCGGGAGAGGTGGACCGGGGAGCTGTTTTTT
NA,NA,TRBJ2-6,TRBV28,CASTKGSSGANVLTF,TGTGCCAGCACCAAGGGGTCCTCTGGGGCCAACGTCCTGACTTTC
TRBD1,NA,TRBJ1-1,TRBV4-1,CASSQKPGQGGTEAFF,TGCGCCAGCAGCCAAAAACCGGGACAGGGAGGCACTGAAGCTTTCTTT
NA,NA,TRBJ2-7,TRBV11-2,CASSLVGGAGEQYF,TGTGCCAGCAGCTTAGTCGGAGGTGCGGGTGAGCAGTACTTC
TRBD2,once,TRBJ2-1,TRBV7-3,CASSLTVTSGNEQFF,TGTGCCAGCAGCTTAACGGTCACTAGCGGGAATGAGCAGTTCTTC
NA,once,TRBJ2-5,TRBV9,CASSVVAGSKETQYF,TGTGCCAGCAGCGTAGTGGCAGGGTCTAAAGAGACCCAGTACTTC
NA,NA,TRBJ2-7,TRBV28,CASSLARQATIYEQYF,TGTGCCAGCAGTTTGGCCCGACAAGCGACTATATACGAGCAGTACTTC
TRBD1,NA,TRBJ2-7,TRBV29-1,CSVQDRGNSYEQYF,TGCAGCGTTCAAGACAGGGGGAATTCCTACGAGCAGTACTTC
NA,once,TRBJ2-1,TRBV28,CASSLRWRTTVRLEQFF,TGTGCCAGCAGTTTAAGGTGGAGGACTACGGTCAGACTTGAGCAGTTCTTC
NA,NA,TRBJ2-2,TRBV6-6,CASSETGPGELFF,TGTGCCAGCAGCGAGACAGGTCCCGGGGAGCTGTTTTTT
TRBD1,NA,TRBJ1-1,TRBV19,CASSNSGTGRTEAFF,TGTGCCAGTAGTAATTCGGGGACAGGGCGGACTGAAGCTTTCTTT
TRBD1,NA,TRBJ1-1,TRBV19,CASRRGQGNTEAFF,TGTGCCAGTAGACGGGGACAGGGCAACACTGAAGCTTTCTTT
NA,NA,TRBJ1-2,TRBV7-9,CASSLKGHGYGYTF,TGTGCCAGCAGCTTGAAGGGGCATGGCTATGGCTACACCTTC
TRBD1,NA,TRBJ1-5,TRBV14,CASSQDLLGQGTIYGNQPQHF,TGTGCCAGCAGCCAAGATCTGCTGGGACAGGGGACAATTTACGGCAATCAGCCCCAGCATTTT
NA,once,TRBJ1-5,TRBV27,CASSPRQVNNQPQHF,TGTGCCAGCAGCCCCCGACAGGTTAACAATCAGCCCCAGCATTTT
NA,NA,TRBJ1-1,TRBV7-2,CASSLPVRMNTEAFF,TGTGCCAGCAGCTTACCAGTCCGTATGAACACTGAAGCTTTCTTT
TRBD2,NA,TRBJ2-1,TRBV5-4,CASSLGGLAGGPSYNEQFF,TGTGCCAGCAGCTTGGGTGGACTAGCGGGAGGCCCCAGCTACAATGAGCAGTTCTTC
TRBD2,NA,TRBJ2-1,TRBV5-1,CASSSGTSGNEQFF,TGCGCCAGCAGCTCGGGGACTAGTGGCAATGAGCAGTTCTTC
TRBD1,NA,TRBJ1-2,TRBV7-3,CASSLTGDREHGYTF,TGTGCCAGCAGCTTAACGGGGGACAGAGAGCATGGCTACACCTTC
TRBD1,few,TRBJ2-7,TRBV6-6,CASSSGDSEQYF,TGTGCCAGCAGTTCTGGGGACAGCGAGCAGTACTTC
NA,NA,TRBJ1-2,TRBV7-8,CATSTGYGYTF,TGTGCCACCTCGACGGGCTATGGCTACACCTTC
TRBD2,NA,TRBJ2-5,TRBV7-2,CASRMSGSETQYF,TGTGCCAGCAGGATGAGCGGGAGTGAGACCCAGTACTTC
TRBD1,NA,TRBJ1-6,TRBV30,CAGTGQYNSPLHF,TGTGCCGGTACGGGACAGTATAATTCACCCCTCCACTTT
NA,NA,TRBJ2-2,TRBV28,CASSLTSPGELFF,TGTGCCAGCAGCCTCACTTCACCCGGGGAGCTGTTTTTT
TRBD2,NA,TRBJ2-1,TRBV19,CASSMEIAGRREQFF,TGTGCCAGTAGTATGGAAATAGCGGGACGGCGAGAGCAGTTCTTC
NA,NA,TRBJ2-3,TRBV25-1,CASRRGGGTDTQYF,TGTGCCAGCAGGAGAGGGGGAGGGACAGATACGCAGTATTTT
NA,NA,TRBJ2-7,TRBV30,CAWSTTGSRANEQYF,TGTGCCTGGAGTACCACAGGGAGTAGGGCTAACGAGCAGTACTTC
TRBD2,NA,TRBJ2-7,TRBV4-2,CASSQEIAGGLVDEQYF,TGTGCCAGCAGCCAAGAGATAGCGGGGGGGCTAGTGGATGAGCAGTACTTC
TRBD1,NA,TRBJ1-3,TRBV11-2,CASSPGTGVSGNTIYF,TGTGCCAGCAGCCCCGGGACAGGCGTATCTGGAAACACCATATATTTT
TRBD1,few,TRBJ1-2,TRBV6-1,CASSDPSTGLHGYTF,TGTGCCAGCAGTGACCCCTCGACAGGGTTACATGGCTACACCTTC
NA,NA,TRBJ2-5,TRBV19,CASSPGPQGRETQYF,TGTGCCAGTAGTCCCGGGCCCCAGGGGAGAGAGACCCAGTACTTC
TRBD2,NA,TRBJ2-5,TRBV27,CASRTRAGGLPETQYF,TGTGCCAGCAGAACCAGAGCGGGGGGGCTTCCAGAGACCCAGTACTTC
TRBD1,NA,TRBJ2-7,TRBV5-4,CASSSAGGGYEQYF,TGTGCCAGCAGCTCGGCAGGGGGTGGATACGAGCAGTACTTC
NA,once,TRBJ2-7,TRBV7-9,CASSLATGSYYEQYF,TGTGCCAGCAGCTTAGCAACAGGGTCCTATTACGAGCAGTACTTC
NA,NA,TRBJ2-1,TRBV5-6,CVSSLVGLSSYNEQFF,TGTGTCAGCAGCTTGGTTGGGCTAAGCTCCTACAATGAGCAGTTCTTC
NA,NA,TRBJ2-7,TRBV5-1,CASSLLAGQTLYEQYF,TGCGCCAGCAGCCTCCTCGCGGGACAGACTCTCTACGAGCAGTACTTC
NA,once,TRBJ1-2,TRBV5-4,CASSLGWEYGYTF,TGTGCCAGCAGCCTTGGATGGGAGTATGGCTACACCTTC
NA,NA,TRBJ1-5,TRBV19,CASRQARYDQPQHF,TGTGCCAGCCGACAGGCCAGGTACGATCAGCCCCAGCATTTT